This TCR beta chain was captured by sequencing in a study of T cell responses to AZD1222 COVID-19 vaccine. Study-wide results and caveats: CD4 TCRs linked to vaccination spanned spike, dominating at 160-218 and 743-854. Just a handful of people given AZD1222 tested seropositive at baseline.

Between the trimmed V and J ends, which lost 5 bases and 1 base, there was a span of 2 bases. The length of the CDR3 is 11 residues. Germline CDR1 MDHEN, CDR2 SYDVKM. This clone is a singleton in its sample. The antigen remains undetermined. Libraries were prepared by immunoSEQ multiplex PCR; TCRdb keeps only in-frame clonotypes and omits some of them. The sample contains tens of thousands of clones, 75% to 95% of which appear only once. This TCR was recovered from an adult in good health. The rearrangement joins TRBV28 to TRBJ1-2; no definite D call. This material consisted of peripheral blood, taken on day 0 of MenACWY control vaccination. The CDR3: CASSHNYGYTF. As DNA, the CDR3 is TGTGCCAGCAGTCATAACTATGGCTACACCTTC.